One sample yielded the 8 T cell receptor beta chains listed below, sequenced in a study of T cells in tuberculosis. TCRdb's copy holds only in-frame clones and misses some; the assay was immunoSEQ multiplex PCR. The sample has roughly 29,000 clones, more than 85% seen once. The sample was PBMCs. These receptors all come from a donor aged 10-30 years with latent tuberculosis or without tuberculosis infection.

The chain uses TRBV19 and TRBJ2-2; 11 bases line up with TRBD2. The J segment lost 4 bases and the V segment lost 3 bases, leaving 7 bases of the junction unmatched. Looked up from germline, CDR1 is LNHDA and CDR2 is SQIVND (reference sequence). There are 17 residues in the CDR3. The CDR3 nucleotides read TGTGCCAGTAGTATTAACCTAGCGGGAGGAGGCACCGGGGAGCTGTTTTTT. Amino acids: CASSINLAGGGTGELFF.

V is TRBV2 and J is TRBJ2-1; no firm D call. Trimming shortened V by 2 bases and J by 4 bases, and 6 bases separated the two germline ends. CDR3 length equals 13 residues. Germline V CDR1 and CDR2: SNHLY, FYNNEI. CDR3 in amino acids: CASSEQVYNEQFF. CDR3 nucleotides: TGTGCCAGCAGTGAACAGGTTTACAATGAGCAGTTCTTC.

The V and J genes are TRBV6-6 and TRBJ2-7, with TRBD2 matching over 10 bases. The trim removed 6 bases at V and 2 bases at J, leaving 7 bases unmatched. The germline V gene has CDR1 MNHNY and CDR2 SVGAGI (reference sequence). This CDR3 has 15 amino acids. The CDR3 here is CASRILAGDTYEQYF. The CDR3 region has the DNA TGTGCCAGCAGAATTCTAGCGGGGGACACCTACGAGCAGTACTTC.

The CDR3 reads CASSQSSRPRNGYTF. As DNA, the CDR3 is TGCGCCAGCAGTCAATCCTCACGGCCTAGGAACGGCTACACCTTC. This chain connects TRBV23-1 to TRBJ1-2; D ambiguous. TRBV23-1 is sorted into the ORF group, with uncertain function. Trimming shortened V by 0 bases and J by 8 bases, and 16 bases separated the two germline ends. CDR3 length: 15 residues.

The chain joins TRBV6-5 to TRBJ1-1; 8 bases align to TRBD1. The CDR3 sequence is 13 residues long. Germline values: CDR1 MNHEY, CDR2 SVGAGI. V lost 6 bases to trimming and J lost 9 bases; unmatched junction nucleotides: 9. As DNA, the CDR3 is TGTGCCAGCAGCGCGGGACAGGAAATACAAGCTTTCTTT. As protein: CASSAGQEIQAFF.

V and J are TRBV27 and TRBJ2-1; maybe TRBD1 (5 bases). Germline loops: CDR1 MNHEY, CDR2 SMNVEV (reference sequence). CDR3 length: 12 amino acids. The germline V and J ends were trimmed by 7 bases and 6 bases, with 10 bases remaining between them. The CDR3 here is CASKTGLNEQFF. For the CDR3, the DNA is TGTGCCAGCAAAACAGGCCTCAATGAGCAGTTCTTC.

The rearrangement links TRBV5-1 to TRBJ2-7; weak D call: TRBD1 (8 bases). The CDR3 loop spans 18 amino acids. CDR1 SGHRS and CDR2 YFSETQ come from the germline V gene. Trimming pared 1 base from V and 1 base from J, leaving 21 bases between. CDR3 residues: CASSLWWQGASGSYEQYF. As DNA, the CDR3 is TGCGCCAGCAGCTTGTGGTGGCAGGGGGCTAGCGGTTCCTACGAGCAGTACTTC.

The CDR3 loop is CASSTRRLAGGLTVETQYF. For the CDR3, the DNA is TGTGCCAGCAGCACCCGTAGACTAGCGGGAGGGCTGACGGTAGAGACCCAGTACTTC. This rearrangement joins TRBV7-9 to TRBJ2-5; 14 positions match TRBD2. Germline assignment: CDR1 SEHNR and CDR2 FQNEAQ (reference sequence). Trimming at V came to 5 bases and at J to 4 bases, leaving 15 bases not matched to a gene. There are 19 residues in the CDR3. The whole variable domain, filled in from reference TRBV7-9 and TRBJ2-5, reads DTGVSQNPRHKITKRGQNVTFRCDPISEHNRLYWYRQTLGQGPEFLTYFQNEAQLEKSRLLSDRFSAERPKGSFSTLEIQRTEQGDSAMYLCASSTRRLAGGLTVETQYFGPGTRLLVL.